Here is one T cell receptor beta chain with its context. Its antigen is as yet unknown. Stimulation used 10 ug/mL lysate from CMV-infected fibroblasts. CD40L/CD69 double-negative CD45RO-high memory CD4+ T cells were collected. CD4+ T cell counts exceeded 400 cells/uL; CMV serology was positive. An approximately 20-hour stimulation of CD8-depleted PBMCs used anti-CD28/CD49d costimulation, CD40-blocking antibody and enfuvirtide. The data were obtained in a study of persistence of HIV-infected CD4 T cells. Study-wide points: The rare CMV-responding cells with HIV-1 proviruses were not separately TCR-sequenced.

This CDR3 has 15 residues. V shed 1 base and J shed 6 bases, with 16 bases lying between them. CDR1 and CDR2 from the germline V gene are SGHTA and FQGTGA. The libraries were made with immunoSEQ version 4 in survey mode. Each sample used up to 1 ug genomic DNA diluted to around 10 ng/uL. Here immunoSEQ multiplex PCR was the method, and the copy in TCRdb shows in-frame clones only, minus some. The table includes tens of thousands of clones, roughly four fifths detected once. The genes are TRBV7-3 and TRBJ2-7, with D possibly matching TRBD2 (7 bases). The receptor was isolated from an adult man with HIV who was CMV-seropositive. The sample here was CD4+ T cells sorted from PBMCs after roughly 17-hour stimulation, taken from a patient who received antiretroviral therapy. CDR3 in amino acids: CASSLNGGAVSEQYF. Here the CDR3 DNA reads TGTGCCAGCAGCTTAAATGGGGGGGCCGTCTCCGAGCAGTACTTC.